A selection of T cell receptor beta chains follows, all from one sample in a study of T-cell reconstitution after alpha-beta-depleted transplantation in children. Each CDR3 protein is one row after TCRdb ran MiXCR on the PCR reads. The profile shows 700,000 to 950,000 distinct CDR3 sequences, under 20% of them singletons. Sequencing used PBMCs, mostly from graft donor cells, obtained 360 days after TCRalphabeta/CD19-depleted stem cell transplant. The receptors shown here come from a male patient younger than 18 who had a stem cell transplant for acute lymphoblastic leukemia, so the T cells may come from the graft donor. Each CDR3 is given with its conserved first and last residue. D genes are given only for firm matches. A row's size may be missing; if present it is once, few, many or a size class.

J: TRBJ1-2
D: TRBD1
size: many
V: TRBV5-1
CDR3: CASAGQNYGYTF
DNA: TGCGCCTCCGCGGGACAGAACTATGGCTACACCTTC

J: TRBJ2-5
D: NA
size: NA
V: TRBV5-8
CDR3: CASSLHTTGRKRGTQYF
DNA: TGTGCCAGCAGCTTGCACACCACAGGAAGAAAGAGGGGGACCCAGTACTTC

J: TRBJ2-7
D: NA
size: NA
V: TRBV28
CDR3: CASSSSGSKYEQYF
DNA: TGTGCCAGCAGTTCCTCCGGGAGCAAGTACGAGCAGTACTTC

J: TRBJ2-1
D: NA
size: few
V: TRBV5-1
CDR3: CASSSTAPYNEQFF
DNA: TGCGCCAGCAGCTCAACGGCCCCTTACAATGAGCAGTTCTTC

J: TRBJ2-2
D: NA
size: few
V: TRBV5-1
CDR3: CASSRTNPNTGELFF
DNA: TGCGCCAGCAGCCGGACAAATCCGAACACCGGGGAGCTGTTTTTT

J: TRBJ2-7
D: NA
size: few
V: TRBV5-1
CDR3: CASSFRIGGSGVYEQYF
DNA: TGCGCCAGCAGCTTCCGAATCGGGGGAAGCGGCGTCTACGAGCAGTACTTC

J: TRBJ1-5
D: NA
size: NA
V: TRBV24-1
CDR3: CATSGSVEPQHF
DNA: TGTGCCACCAGTGGATCCGTGGAGCCCCAGCATTTT

J: TRBJ2-7
D: TRBD2
size: many
V: TRBV7-6
CDR3: CASSFGTSDIEQYF
DNA: TGTGCCAGCAGCTTCGGGACTAGCGATATCGAGCAGTACTTC

J: TRBJ2-2
D: NA
size: NA
V: TRBV15
CDR3: CATSYGLARTGELFF
DNA: TGTGCCACCAGTTATGGGCTAGCCCGCACCGGGGAGCTGTTTTTT

J: TRBJ1-6
D: NA
size: few
V: TRBV27
CDR3: CASRREGGYNSPLHF
DNA: TGTGCCAGCAGACGTGAGGGGGGATATAATTCACCCCTCCACTTT

J: TRBJ1-2
D: NA
size: few
V: TRBV5-1
CDR3: CASSLKVNLGEGYTF
DNA: TGCGCCAGCAGCTTGAAGGTAAACCTCGGGGAGGGCTACACCTTC

J: TRBJ2-4
D: TRBD1
size: few
V: TRBV6-5
CDR3: CASSYHPGTGGLGIQYF
DNA: TGTGCCAGCAGTTACCATCCCGGGACAGGGGGCTTGGGCATTCAGTACTTC

J: TRBJ2-1
D: TRBD1
size: NA
V: TRBV19
CDR3: CASMVGTGAYNEQFF
DNA: TGTGCCAGTATGGTCGGGACAGGGGCCTACAATGAGCAGTTCTTC

J: TRBJ2-1
D: TRBD2
size: NA
V: TRBV14
CDR3: CASSQEQGLAAIEQFF
DNA: TGTGCCAGCAGCCAAGAACAGGGACTAGCAGCAATTGAGCAGTTCTTC

J: TRBJ2-7
D: NA
size: few
V: TRBV7-9
CDR3: CASSLLRGEGDEQYF
DNA: TGTGCCAGCAGCTTATTACGCGGGGAAGGGGACGAGCAGTACTTC

J: TRBJ2-2
D: TRBD1
size: few
V: TRBV5-1
CDR3: CASSLGQGFGELFF
DNA: TGCGCCAGCAGCTTGGGACAGGGATTCGGGGAGCTGTTTTTT

J: TRBJ1-6
D: NA
size: NA
V: TRBV20-1
CDR3: CSASTRAQLNSPLHF
DNA: TGCAGTGCTAGTACCAGGGCCCAGCTTAATTCACCCCTCCACTTT

J: TRBJ1-5
D: TRBD1
size: NA
V: TRBV19
CDR3: CASSRLDRDDQPQHF
DNA: TGTGCCAGTAGCCGCCTCGACAGGGATGATCAGCCCCAGCATTTT

J: TRBJ2-5
D: TRBD1
size: NA
V: TRBV19
CDR3: CASSPLGTGQETQYF
DNA: TGTGCCAGTAGTCCCCTTGGGACAGGTCAAGAGACCCAGTACTTC

J: TRBJ2-1
D: TRBD2
size: few
V: TRBV24-1
CDR3: CATSDNHGLAGGQSSYNEQFF
DNA: TGTGCCACCAGTGATAACCACGGACTAGCGGGAGGCCAAAGCTCCTACAATGAGCAGTTCTTC

J: TRBJ1-3
D: NA
size: few
V: TRBV3-1
CDR3: CASSQLFVGNTIYF
DNA: TGTGCCAGCAGCCAACTATTCGTTGGAAACACCATATATTTT

J: TRBJ1-3
D: NA
size: NA
V: TRBV12-3/TRBV12-4
CDR3: CASVSKGAGNTIYF
DNA: TGTGCCAGCGTATCTAAGGGAGCTGGAAACACCATATATTTT

J: TRBJ1-6
D: TRBD1
size: NA
V: TRBV12-3/TRBV12-4
CDR3: CASSLLGGTGALHF
DNA: TGTGCCAGCAGTTTACTTGGCGGGACAGGGGCCCTCCACTTT

J: TRBJ2-1
D: TRBD1
size: NA
V: TRBV7-8
CDR3: CASTIDRGHNEQFF
DNA: TGTGCCAGCACCATTGACAGGGGACACAATGAGCAGTTCTTC

J: TRBJ2-5
D: NA
size: few
V: TRBV14
CDR3: CASSQDSSGTYQETQYF
DNA: TGTGCCAGCAGCCAAGACTCGTCAGGCACATACCAAGAGACCCAGTACTTC

J: TRBJ2-1
D: NA
size: few
V: TRBV5-1
CDR3: CASSFFGDEQFF
DNA: TGCGCCAGCAGCTTCTTCGGAGATGAGCAGTTCTTC

J: TRBJ1-4
D: NA
size: few
V: TRBV5-8
CDR3: CASSWHRGGRRKLFF
DNA: TGTGCCAGCAGCTGGCATAGAGGGGGTCGTAGAAAACTGTTTTTT

J: TRBJ2-1
D: NA
size: NA
V: TRBV27
CDR3: CASNSRDFRGRATDEQFF
DNA: TGTGCCAGCAACTCCCGGGACTTCAGGGGGAGGGCCACGGATGAGCAGTTCTTC

J: TRBJ2-2
D: NA
size: many
V: TRBV6-1
CDR3: CASEGQFTGELFF
DNA: TGTGCCAGCGAGGGACAATTCACCGGGGAGCTGTTTTTT

J: TRBJ1-5
D: NA
size: NA
V: TRBV7-9
CDR3: CASSSTVPNQPQHF
DNA: TGTGCCAGCAGCTCGACAGTGCCCAATCAGCCCCAGCATTTT

J: TRBJ2-7
D: NA
size: NA
V: TRBV20-1
CDR3: CSARRPTVAYEQYF
DNA: TGCAGTGCTAGGCGACCTACAGTCGCCTACGAGCAGTACTTC

J: TRBJ2-1
D: NA
size: few
V: TRBV18
CDR3: CASSPGTALYEQFF
DNA: TGTGCCAGCTCACCAGGCACAGCCCTCTATGAGCAGTTCTTC

J: TRBJ2-1
D: NA
size: few
V: TRBV4-1
CDR3: CASSQVGLALGQQFF
DNA: TGCGCCAGCAGCCAAGTTGGGTTAGCCCTTGGCCAGCAGTTCTTC

J: TRBJ2-3
D: TRBD1
size: few
V: TRBV5-1
CDR3: CASRITTGGTTDTQYF
DNA: TGCGCCAGCAGGATCACAACAGGGGGAACCACAGATACGCAGTATTTT

J: TRBJ2-3
D: NA
size: NA
V: TRBV5-1
CDR3: CASSRGLPDTDTQYF
DNA: TGCGCCAGCAGCAGGGGACTGCCAGACACAGATACGCAGTATTTT

J: TRBJ1-2
D: NA
size: few
V: TRBV12-3/TRBV12-4
CDR3: CASSFLFGYTF
DNA: TGTGCCAGCAGTTTCCTATTTGGCTACACCTTC

J: TRBJ2-7
D: TRBD2
size: few
V: TRBV9
CDR3: CASSVSPGLAGVLGTYEQYF
DNA: TGTGCCAGCAGCGTATCCCCTGGGCTAGCGGGAGTTCTCGGGACCTACGAGCAGTACTTC

J: TRBJ2-5
D: NA
size: many
V: TRBV4-2
CDR3: CASSPSGGWGQETQYF
DNA: TGTGCCAGCAGCCCTTCCGGGGGATGGGGGCAAGAGACCCAGTACTTC

J: TRBJ2-3
D: TRBD2
size: NA
V: TRBV5-1
CDR3: CASSLAPTSAGTDTQYF
DNA: TGCGCCAGCAGCTTGGCCCCTACTAGCGCTGGCACAGATACGCAGTATTTT

J: TRBJ2-3
D: NA
size: few
V: TRBV2
CDR3: CASSDEDSTDTQYF
DNA: TGTGCCAGCAGTGATGAGGATAGCACAGATACGCAGTATTTT

J: TRBJ2-3
D: TRBD1
size: NA
V: TRBV27
CDR3: CASSFGTAMDTQYF
DNA: TGTGCCAGCAGTTTCGGGACAGCGATGGATACGCAGTATTTT

J: TRBJ1-2
D: NA
size: many
V: TRBV9
CDR3: CASSVGDSGGYTF
DNA: TGTGCCAGCAGCGTAGGTGACTCGGGAGGCTACACCTTC

J: TRBJ1-1
D: NA
size: NA
V: TRBV20-1
CDR3: CSAKVKLAEAFF
DNA: TGCAGTGCTAAGGTTAAGTTAGCTGAAGCTTTCTTT

J: TRBJ2-7
D: TRBD2
size: NA
V: TRBV20-1
CDR3: CSAPSSGRAPYEQYF
DNA: TGCAGTGCTCCCTCTAGCGGGAGAGCTCCCTACGAGCAGTACTTC

J: TRBJ2-7
D: NA
size: few
V: TRBV24-1
CDR3: CATSDFDGGLKVYEQYF
DNA: TGTGCCACCAGTGATTTTGACGGGGGACTTAAGGTCTACGAGCAGTACTTC

J: TRBJ1-4
D: NA
size: NA
V: TRBV7-9
CDR3: CASTRGEKLFF
DNA: TGTGCCAGCACAAGGGGTGAAAAACTGTTTTTT

J: TRBJ2-3
D: NA
size: NA
V: TRBV29-1
CDR3: CSVSIWRSTAWDTQYF
DNA: TGCAGCGTTTCGATCTGGCGATCCACCGCCTGGGATACGCAGTATTTT

J: TRBJ2-3
D: NA
size: NA
V: TRBV14
CDR3: CASSQEFRATDTQYF
DNA: TGTGCCAGCAGCCAAGAATTTCGGGCCACAGATACGCAGTATTTT

J: TRBJ2-3
D: TRBD2
size: many
V: TRBV5-1
CDR3: CASSFIVATSGTDTQYF
DNA: TGCGCCAGCAGCTTCATCGTCGCGACTAGCGGTACAGATACGCAGTATTTT